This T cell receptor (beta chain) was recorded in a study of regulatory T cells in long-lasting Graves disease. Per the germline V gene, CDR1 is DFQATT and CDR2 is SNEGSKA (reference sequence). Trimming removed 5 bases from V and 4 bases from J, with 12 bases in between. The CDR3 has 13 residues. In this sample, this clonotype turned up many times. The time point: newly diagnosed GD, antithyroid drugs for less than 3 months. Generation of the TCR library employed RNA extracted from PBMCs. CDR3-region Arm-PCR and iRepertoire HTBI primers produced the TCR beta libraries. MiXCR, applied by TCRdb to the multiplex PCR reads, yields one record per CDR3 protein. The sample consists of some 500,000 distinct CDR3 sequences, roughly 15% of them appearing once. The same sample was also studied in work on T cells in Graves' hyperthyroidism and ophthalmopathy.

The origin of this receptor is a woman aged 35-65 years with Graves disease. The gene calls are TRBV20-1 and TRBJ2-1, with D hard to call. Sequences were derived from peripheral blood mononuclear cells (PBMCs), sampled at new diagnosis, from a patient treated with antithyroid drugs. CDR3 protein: CSACPFYYNEQFF. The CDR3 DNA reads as TGCAGTGCTTGCCCCTTTTATTACAATGAGCAGTTCTTC.